This T cell receptor beta chain was recovered during a study of T-cell reconstitution after alpha-beta-depleted transplantation in children (dated by TCRdb to 2016 to 2017). A note on the overall study: The study quantitatively tracked T-cell immune reconstitution after TCRalphabeta/CD19-depleted allogeneic hematopoietic cell transplantation in children using TCR repertoire profiling. Study-level results and caveats: Apparently early alphabetaT-cell count recovery about two months after transplant reportedly relied on only several hundred rapidly expanded clones derived from non-depleted graft cells. In some patients, the high TCRbeta diversity seen at day 60 was put down to recipient T cells and intrathymic progenitors that had survived conditioning. Over subsequent months, a decline in hyperexpanded clone frequencies was noted, and after one year, T-cell counts and TCRbeta diversity were mostly ascribed to newly produced T cells.

Preparation of the library involved PCR. Reads for this sample came from an Illumina HiSeq 2500. To normalize quantification of the TCRbeta repertoire, the TCR libraries were built with molecular barcoding that relied on unique molecular identifiers. Clones were called with MiXCR by TCRdb after fastp trimmed the public reads at Q25, and only in-frame beta chains were retained. Every entry covers one CDR3 protein and lists the most common genes and DNA from its rows. The sample contains a few hundred thousand distinct CDR3 sequences, 13% of them found a single time. The biggest ten clones account for 2% to 2.5% of the sample. This clonotype has just a few counts. The antigen it binds to is not known. Base quality data are lacking; no much larger clone is found one base away. Sample treatment or condition, as interpreted from the label and publication: allogeneic hematopoietic cell transplantation with graft depleted of TCRalphabeta T cells and CD19 B cells. The transplant recipients were children given TCRalphabeta/CD19-depleted allogeneic hematopoietic cell grafts.

The input for sequencing was PBMCs, mostly from graft donor cells, taken 360 days after TCRalphabeta/CD19-depleted stem cell transplant. The clonotype comes from a male patient younger than 18 who had a stem cell transplant for acute myeloid leukemia, so the T cells may come from the graft donor.

For the CDR3, the sequence is CSGAGVKYNEQFF. The DNA is as follows: TGCAGTGGAGCGGGAGTGAAGTACAATGAGCAGTTCTTC. The chain is made from TRBV20-1 and TRBJ2-1, with TRBD2 identical over 8 junction bases. As encoded in the germline V gene (reference sequence), CDR1 is DFQATT while CDR2 is SNEGSKA. The CDR3 spans 13 residues, from the cysteine through the phenylalanine. The read is trimmed to its CDR3 DNA, 39 bases read in frame from base 1. The junction shows trimming of 7 bases on V and 4 bases on J, and the gene matches do not reach 6 bases of it.